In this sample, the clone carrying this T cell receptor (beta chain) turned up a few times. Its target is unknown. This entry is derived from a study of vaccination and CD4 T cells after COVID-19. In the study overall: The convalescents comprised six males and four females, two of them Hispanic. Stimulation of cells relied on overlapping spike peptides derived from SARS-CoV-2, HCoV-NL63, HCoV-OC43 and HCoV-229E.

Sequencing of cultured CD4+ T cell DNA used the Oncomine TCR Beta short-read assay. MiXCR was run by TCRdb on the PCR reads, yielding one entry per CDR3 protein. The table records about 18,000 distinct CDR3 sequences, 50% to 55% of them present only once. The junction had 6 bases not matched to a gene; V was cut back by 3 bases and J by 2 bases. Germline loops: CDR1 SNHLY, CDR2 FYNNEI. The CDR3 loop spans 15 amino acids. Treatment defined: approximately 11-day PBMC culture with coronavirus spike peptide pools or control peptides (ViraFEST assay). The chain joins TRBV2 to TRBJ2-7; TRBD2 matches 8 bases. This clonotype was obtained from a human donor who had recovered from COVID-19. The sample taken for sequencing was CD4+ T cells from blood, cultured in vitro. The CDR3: CASSEGSGKTYEQYF. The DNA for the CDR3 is TGTGCCAGCAGTGAGGGTAGCGGGAAGACCTACGAGCAGTACTTC.